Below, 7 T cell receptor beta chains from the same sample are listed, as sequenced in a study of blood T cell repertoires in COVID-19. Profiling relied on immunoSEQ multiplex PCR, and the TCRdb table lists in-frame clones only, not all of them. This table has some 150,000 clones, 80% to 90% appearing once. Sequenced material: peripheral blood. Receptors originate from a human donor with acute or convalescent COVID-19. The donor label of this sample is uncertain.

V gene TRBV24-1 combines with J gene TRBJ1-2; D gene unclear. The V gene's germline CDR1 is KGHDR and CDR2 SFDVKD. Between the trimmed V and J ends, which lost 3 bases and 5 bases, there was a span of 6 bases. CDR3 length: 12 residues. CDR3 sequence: CATSDGEYGYTF. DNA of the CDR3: TGTGCCACCAGTGATGGGGAGTATGGCTACACCTTC.

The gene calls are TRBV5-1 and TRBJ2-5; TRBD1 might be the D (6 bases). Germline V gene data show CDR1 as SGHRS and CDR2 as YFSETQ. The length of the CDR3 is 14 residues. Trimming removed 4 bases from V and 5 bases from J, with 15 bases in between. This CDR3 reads CASSGGHLGETQYF. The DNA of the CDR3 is TGCGCCAGCAGCGGGGGACACCTTGGGGAGACCCAGTACTTC.

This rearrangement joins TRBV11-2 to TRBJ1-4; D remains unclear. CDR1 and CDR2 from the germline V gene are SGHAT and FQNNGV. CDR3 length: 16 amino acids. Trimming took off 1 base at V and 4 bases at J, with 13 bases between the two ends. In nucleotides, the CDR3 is TGTGCCAGCAGCTTAGGATATGACATGGGTAATGAAAAACTGTTTTTT. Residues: CASSLGYDMGNEKLFF.

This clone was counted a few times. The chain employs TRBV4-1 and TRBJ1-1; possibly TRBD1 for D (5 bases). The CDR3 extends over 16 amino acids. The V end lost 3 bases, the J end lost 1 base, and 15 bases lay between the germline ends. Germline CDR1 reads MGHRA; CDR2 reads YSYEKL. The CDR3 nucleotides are TGCGCCAGCAGCCAGGGGTGGGGGGACCGGAACACTGAAGCTTTCTTT. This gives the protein CASSQGWGDRNTEAFF.

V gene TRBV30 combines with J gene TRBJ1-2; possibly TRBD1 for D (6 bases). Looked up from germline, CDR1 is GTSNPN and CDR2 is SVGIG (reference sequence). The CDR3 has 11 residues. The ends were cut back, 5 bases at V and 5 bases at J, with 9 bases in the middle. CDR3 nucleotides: TGTGCCTGGCGCAGGGGATATGGCTACACCTTC. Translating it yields CAWRRGYGYTF.

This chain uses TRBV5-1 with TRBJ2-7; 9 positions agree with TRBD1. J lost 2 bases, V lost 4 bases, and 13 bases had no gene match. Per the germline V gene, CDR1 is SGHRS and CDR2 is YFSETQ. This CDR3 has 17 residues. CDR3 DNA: TGCGCCAGCAGCCTAGCTCCGGGGACAGGGCGAACCTACGAGCAGTACGTC. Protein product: CASSLAPGTGRTYEQYV.

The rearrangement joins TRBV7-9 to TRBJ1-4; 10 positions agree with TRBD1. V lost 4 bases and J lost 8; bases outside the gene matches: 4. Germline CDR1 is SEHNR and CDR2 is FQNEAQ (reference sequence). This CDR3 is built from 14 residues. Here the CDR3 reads CASSYGQGGEKLFF. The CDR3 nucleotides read TGTGCCAGCAGCTACGGACAGGGGGGCGAAAAACTGTTTTTT.